Below are 23 T cell receptor beta chains sequenced from a single sample in a study of glioma-infiltrating T cells. The iRepertoire nested amplicon-rescue multiplex PCR amplified TCR alpha and beta CDR3s from RNA. Each CDR3 protein is one row after TCRdb ran MiXCR on the multiplex PCR reads. The table lists some 100,000 distinct CDR3 sequences, less than 30% of them singletons, with around 30% in the top ten. The sequenced material came from glioma tissue, nonneoplastic brain tissue, or PBMCs (not recorded which). These receptors originate from a human donor with low-grade glioma or glioblastoma, undergoing nonglioma brain surgery, or in good health (not recorded which).

Many counts were recorded for this clonotype. The chain couples TRBV6-1 to TRBJ1-1; unclear D gene. Germline lookup yields CDR1 MNHNS and CDR2 SASEGT. Trimming shortened V by 6 bases and J by 2 bases, and 10 bases separated the two germline ends. The length of the CDR3 is 13 residues. The CDR3, as DNA: TGTGCCAGCAGCCCCCGCAGTAACACTGAAGCTTTCTTT. Translating gives CASSPRSNTEAFF.

Many counts were recorded for this clonotype. The chain links TRBV3-1 to TRBJ2-7; D remains ambiguous. CDR1 is LGHDT and CDR2 is YNNKEL in the germline V gene (reference sequence). Trimming shortened V by 4 bases and J by 7 bases, and 11 bases separated the two germline ends. This CDR3 is 12 amino acids long. The DNA for the CDR3 is TGTGCCAGCAGCCTTCTGACTTCGGAGCAGTACTTC. It yields the protein CASSLLTSEQYF.

There are many counts of this clonotype. The V and J genes are TRBV6-4 and TRBJ2-3; D not certain. Germline V gives CDR1 MRHNA, CDR2 SNTAGT. The length of the CDR3 is 14 residues. Trimming removed 4 bases at V and 4 bases at J, with 12 bases between. As DNA, the CDR3 is TGTGCCAGCAGTGCCTCCCTGGGCGCAGATACGCAGTATTTT. It encodes CASSASLGADTQYF.

V usage is TRBV20-1 and J usage is TRBJ1-1; 8 positions match TRBD1. The J segment lost 4 bases and the V segment lost 2 bases, leaving 9 bases of the junction unmatched. Germline CDR1 and CDR2: DFQATT and SNEGSKA (reference sequence). This CDR3 region has 15 residues. CDR3: CSARRPGQGTTEAFF. Written as DNA, the CDR3 is TGCAGTGCTAGAAGGCCCGGACAGGGAACCACTGAAGCTTTCTTT.

This clonotype was recorded at least ten times. This chain connects TRBV4-1 to TRBJ2-1; 8 bases line up with TRBD2. With V trimmed by 0 bases and J by 4 bases, 5 bases remained unmatched. The V gene's germline CDR1 is MGHRA and CDR2 YSYEKL. This CDR3 is built from 16 residues. CDR3 in DNA: TGCGCCAGCAGCCAAGACGGCGCGGGGGGTTACAATGAGCAGTTCTTC. It specifies CASSQDGAGGYNEQFF.

The chain combines TRBV20-1 with TRBJ2-7, with 9 bases identical to TRBD1. V lost 5 bases to trimming and J lost 4 bases; unmatched junction nucleotides: 12. Per the germline V gene, CDR1 is DFQATT and CDR2 is SNEGSKA (reference sequence). This CDR3 has 15 amino acids. CDR3 bases: TGCAGTGCTGGTTCCCCCGGGACAGGGACGTACGAGCAGTACTTC. Amino acids: CSAGSPGTGTYEQYF.

This clonotype was detected ten times or more. J is TRBJ1-5 and V is TRBV7-8; no clear D. Per germline, CDR1 SGHVS and CDR2 FQNEAQ. The CDR3 has 15 residues. V was cut by 6 bases and J by 4 bases, with 16 bases left in between. This CDR3 is CASSRTRAGNQPQHF. As DNA, the CDR3 is TGTGCCAGCAGTCGTACGAGGGCTGGGAATCAGCCCCAGCATTTT.

In its sample, this clonotype was seen many times. The chain joins TRBV7-2 to TRBJ2-7; no clear D. This CDR3 has 12 residues. The germline gives CDR1 SGHTA, CDR2 FQGNSA. The V end was cut by 4 bases, the J end by 2 bases, with 6 bases between. Here the CDR3 DNA reads TGTGCCAGCAGCTCTGGACCCTACGAGCAGTACTTC. Translated, it gives CASSSGPYEQYF. Full variable domain (missing parts from reference TRBV7-2 and TRBJ2-7): GAGVSQSPSNKVTEKGKDVELRCDPISGHTALYWYRQSLGQGLEFLIYFQGNSAPDKSGLPSDRFSAERTGGSVSTLTIQRTQQEDSAVYLCASSSGPYEQYFGPGTRLTVT.

A word on this clonotype: A much larger clone differs from this one at a single base, so this may be a read error. V usage is TRBV4-3 and J usage is TRBJ1-1; no definite D call. Looked up from germline, CDR1 is LGHNA and CDR2 is YSLEER. Trimming removed 5 bases at V and 1 base at J, with 20 bases between. The CDR3 spans 17 residues. CDR3 bases: TGCGCCAGCAGCTTGGCAAGGGTGGCAGATTCGAACACTGAAGCTTTCTTT. Translating it yields CASSLARVADSNTEAFF.

This clonotype was seen at least ten times. The CDR3 region has the DNA TGTGCCAGCAGCTTGTATGCGGGGAACACTGAAGCTTTCTTT. This codes for CASSLYAGNTEAFF. The rearrangement uses TRBV5-5 and TRBJ1-1; D unclear. Germline loops: CDR1 SGHKS, CDR2 YYEKEE (reference sequence). CDR3 length: 14 residues. Trimming shortened V by 1 base and J by 1 base, and 8 bases separated the two germline ends.

Note on this clonotype: A much larger clone sits a single nucleotide away, making a read error possible. The chain combines TRBV18 with TRBJ2-5; a possible D gene is TRBD1 (5 bases). Germline CDR1 KGHSH, CDR2 LQKENI. The CDR3 extends over 14 amino acids. V was trimmed by 3 bases and J by 3 bases, leaving 11 bases between them. CDR3 in amino acids: CASSPRTWKETQYF. The CDR3 DNA reads as TGTGCCAGCTCACCGAGGACATGGAAAGAGACCCAGTACTTC.

This clonotype was recorded many times. The rearrangement links TRBV4-1 to TRBJ1-5, with D possibly being TRBD1 (6 bases). This CDR3 is built from 18 residues. V shed 2 bases and J shed 3 bases, with 20 bases lying between them. Germline V lookup: CDR1 MGHRA, CDR2 YSYEKL. The DNA for the CDR3 is TGCGCCAGCAGCCAAATCCTTCTCAGGGGATCTAACAATCAGCCCCAGCATTTT. This gives the protein CASSQILLRGSNNQPQHF.

This clonotype has at least ten counts. Written as DNA, the CDR3 is TGTGCCAGCTCACCATACCGGGACATAAGAAGCGATGAGCAGTTCTTC. Amino acids: CASSPYRDIRSDEQFF. The gene calls are TRBV18 and TRBJ2-1, with D possibly being TRBD1 (6 bases). This CDR3 contains 16 residues. Germline assignment: CDR1 KGHSH and CDR2 LQKENI. V shed 2 bases and J shed 8 bases, with 19 bases lying between them.

This clonotype was picked up many times. The V and J genes are TRBV5-4 and TRBJ2-5; 7 bases fit TRBD2. V dropped 0 bases and J dropped 5; count of bases not matched to a gene: 4. Looked up from germline, CDR1 is SGHNT and CDR2 is YYREEE (reference sequence). The CDR3 loop spans 14 amino acids. CDR3 loop: CASSLGASGETQYF. The DNA of the CDR3 is TGTGCCAGCAGCTTGGGTGCTAGCGGCGAGACCCAGTACTTC.

This clonotype has at least ten counts. The chain couples TRBV7-2 to TRBJ2-3; maybe TRBD2 (5 bases). The V gene's germline CDR1 is SGHTA and CDR2 FQGNSA. V shed 6 bases and J shed 0 bases, with 13 bases lying between them. The CDR3 length is 15 residues. CDR3 nucleotide sequence: TGTGCCAGCAGTTACGGACTCGACAGCACAGATACGCAGTATTTT. The encoded protein is CASSYGLDSTDTQYF.

In its sample, this clonotype was seen many times. The chain is built from TRBV6-1 and TRBJ2-1; 9 bases fit TRBD1. The CDR3 sequence is 15 residues long. Unmatched junction bases numbered 6, after V lost 5 bases and J lost 4 bases. Per the germline V gene, CDR1 is MNHNS and CDR2 is SASEGT. CDR3 DNA: TGTGCCAGCAGTTCTACAGGGGGCCTGTACAATGAGCAGTTCTTC. Its protein is CASSSTGGLYNEQFF.

This clonotype was recorded at least ten times. The chain recombines TRBV2 with TRBJ1-6; unclear D gene. Per the germline V gene, CDR1 is SNHLY and CDR2 is FYNNEI. Trimming stripped 5 bases from V and 7 bases from J, with 12 bases between. The CDR3 covers 14 residues. The CDR3 is CASSRKGYNSPLHF. In DNA, the CDR3 is TGTGCCAGCAGTAGAAAGGGTTACAATTCACCCCTCCACTTT.

This clonotype appeared a few times. This chain links TRBV7-9 with TRBJ1-4; TRBD1 might be the D (6 bases). This CDR3 is built from 13 residues. Germline-derived CDR1 and CDR2 are SEHNR and FQNEAQ (reference sequence). V was trimmed by 11 bases and J by 7 bases, leaving 17 bases between them. The CDR3 protein is CAYDAGAGEKLFF. Written as DNA, the CDR3 is TGTGCCTACGATGCGGGGGCAGGTGAAAAACTGTTTTTT.

This clonotype occurred many times. The chain couples TRBV7-9 to TRBJ2-7; 7 positions agree with TRBD2. V lost 8 bases, J lost 6 bases, and 10 bases stayed unmatched. The CDR3 loop spans 13 amino acids. In germline, CDR1 is SEHNR, CDR2 FQNEAQ (reference sequence). The CDR3 sequence is CASGGLGGSEQYF. The CDR3 bases are TGTGCCAGCGGCGGACTAGGTGGTAGCGAGCAGTACTTC.

This clonotype was observed at least ten times. The chain links TRBV5-1 to TRBJ2-4, with 7 bases that match TRBD2. In germline, CDR1 is SGHRS, CDR2 YFSETQ. The junction had 15 bases not matched to a gene; V was cut back by 3 bases and J by 6 bases. The CDR3 covers 17 residues. The CDR3: CASSSLAETGSGNIQYF. CDR3 in DNA: TGCGCCAGCAGCTCTCTAGCGGAGACGGGAAGTGGAAACATTCAGTACTTC.

This clonotype was counted a single time. Sequence at one end of the junction differs from germline and may be a read error. The chain combines TRBV28 with TRBJ2-1; TRBD2 is a possible D gene (5 bases). CDR1 MDHEN and CDR2 SYDVKM come from the germline V gene. The CDR3 contains 15 residues. The CDR3, as DNA: TGTGCCAGAAGTTTAATTAGCGAGAAGGGTCTTAAGCAGTTCTTC. Protein sequence: CARSLISEKGLKQFF.

Ten or more counts support this clonotype. The V and J genes are TRBV25-1 and TRBJ1-1; D is unresolved. V was shortened by 0 bases and J by 4 bases, with 3 bases between the two germline ends. The CDR3 extends over 12 amino acids. Germline lookup yields CDR1 MGHDK and CDR2 SYGVNS. DNA for the CDR3: TGTGCCAGCAGTGAATACAGCACTGAAGCTTTCTTT. It specifies CASSEYSTEAFF.

This clonotype was detected ten times or more. The rearrangement joins TRBV6-2 or TRBV6-3 to TRBJ1-1, with TRBD1 identical over 7 bases. CDR3 length equals 15 residues. Germline assignment: CDR1 MNHEY and CDR2 SVGEGT. The V and J ends lost 1 base and 4 bases, in that order; junction bases with no gene match: 6. CDR3 sequence: CASSYYRGGTTEAFF. The CDR3 bases are TGTGCCAGCAGTTACTACAGGGGAGGGACCACTGAAGCTTTCTTT.